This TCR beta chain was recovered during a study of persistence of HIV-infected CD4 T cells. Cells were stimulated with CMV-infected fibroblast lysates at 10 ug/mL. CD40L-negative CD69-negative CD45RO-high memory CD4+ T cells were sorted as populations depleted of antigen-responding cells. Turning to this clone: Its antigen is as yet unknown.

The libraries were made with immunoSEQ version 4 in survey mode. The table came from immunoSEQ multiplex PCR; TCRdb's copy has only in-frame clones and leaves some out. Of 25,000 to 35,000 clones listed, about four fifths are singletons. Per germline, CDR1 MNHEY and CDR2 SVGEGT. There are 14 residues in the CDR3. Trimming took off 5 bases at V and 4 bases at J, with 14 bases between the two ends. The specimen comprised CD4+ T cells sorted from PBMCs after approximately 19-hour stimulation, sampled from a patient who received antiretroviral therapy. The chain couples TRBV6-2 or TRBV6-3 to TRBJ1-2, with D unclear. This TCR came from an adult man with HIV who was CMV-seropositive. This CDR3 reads CASSNPGLGYGYTF. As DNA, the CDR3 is TGTGCCAGCAGTAATCCGGGTTTGGGCTATGGCTACACCTTC.